Below, one T cell receptor beta chain is given with its context. This sample stems from a study of Graves' ophthalmopathy and Graves' hyperthyroidism. Looked up from germline, CDR1 is SGHTS and CDR2 is YDEGEE. The CDR3 has 18 amino acids. Trimming removed 4 bases at V and 1 base at J, with 18 bases between. Amplification from RNA transcripts yielded the TCR beta CDR3 regions. An initial RT-PCR round employing HTBI primers preceded a second-round multiplex PCR. TCRdb passed the multiplex PCR reads through MiXCR, listing each CDR3 protein once. Among more than 1,000,000 distinct CDR3 sequences listed, about 35% were seen once.

The chain recombines TRBV5-8 with TRBJ2-6, with D possibly TRBD1 on 5 matching bases. Material for sequencing was peripheral blood or thyroid tissue (not recorded which). The TCR originated in an adult man with Graves' hyperthyroidism. CDR3 residues: CASSPRQGGSSGANVLTF. The CDR3 nucleotides are TGTGCCAGCAGCCCCCGTCAGGGCGGTTCATCTGGGGCCAACGTCCTGACTTTC.